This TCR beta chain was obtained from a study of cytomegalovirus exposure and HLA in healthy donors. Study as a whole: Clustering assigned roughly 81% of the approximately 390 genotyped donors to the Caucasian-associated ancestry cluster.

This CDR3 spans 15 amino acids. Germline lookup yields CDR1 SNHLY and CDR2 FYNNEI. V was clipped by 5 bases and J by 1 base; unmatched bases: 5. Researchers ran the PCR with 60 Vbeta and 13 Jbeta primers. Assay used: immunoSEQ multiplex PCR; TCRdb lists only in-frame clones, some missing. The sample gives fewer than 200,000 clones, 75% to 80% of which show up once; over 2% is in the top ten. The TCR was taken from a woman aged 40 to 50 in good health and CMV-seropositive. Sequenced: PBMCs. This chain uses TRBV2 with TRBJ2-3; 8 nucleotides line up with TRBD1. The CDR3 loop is CASSLDRGGTDTQYF. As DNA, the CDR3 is TGTGCCAGCAGTCTCGACAGGGGCGGCACAGATACGCAGTATTTT.